The clone carrying this T cell receptor (beta chain) appeared a few times. The antigen is unknown. The data were obtained in a study of STAT3 mutations in large granular lymphocyte leukemia. Notes on the study in general: At least one immunodominant TCR beta clonotype appeared in every T-cell large granular lymphocyte leukemia patient.

Some clones are missing from TCRdb's copy, which holds only in-frame ones; the method was immunoSEQ multiplex PCR. The sample contains some 3,900 clones, around 76% of which appear only once. Germline CDR1 and CDR2: MNHEY and SVGAGI. CDR3 length equals 15 residues. Trimming took off 2 bases at V and 0 bases at J, with 11 bases between the two ends. Input material: peripheral blood mononuclear cells. The V and J genes are TRBV6-5 and TRBJ2-7, with D maybe TRBD2 (5 bases). The clonotype originates from a boy aged 10-17 years with T-cell large granular lymphocyte leukemia. Some clones in this sample may be carry-over from other donors' samples. The CDR3 reads CASSYMSGSSYEQYF. CDR3 nucleotides: TGTGCCAGCAGTTACATGTCGGGGAGCTCCTACGAGCAGTACTTC.